This record concerns one T cell receptor (beta chain) sequence. Germline V gene data show CDR1 as MDHEN and CDR2 as SYDVKM. The CDR3 loop spans 15 amino acids. V was pared by 6 bases and J by 2 bases, with 4 bases of the junction left unmatched. The sample originates from a study of blood T cell repertoires in COVID-19. Study in general: Sites in the United States, Italy and Spain provided acute and convalescent COVID-19 samples. The cDNA or gDNA used as material had been derived from T cells, B-cell-depleted T cells, or PBMCs.

Here immunoSEQ multiplex PCR was the method, and the copy in TCRdb shows in-frame clones only, minus some. The repertoire holds 100,000 to 150,000 clones, with 85% as singletons. The sequencing sample was made of peripheral blood. The sequence derives from a woman aged 80 or over with acute or convalescent COVID-19. The chain links TRBV28 to TRBJ2-2; 9 nucleotides line up with TRBD1. The DNA for the CDR3 is TGTGCCAGCAGGAAAACAGGGGGCAACACCGGGGAGCTGTTTTTT. Protein product: CASRKTGGNTGELFF.